This TCR beta chain emerged from a study of blood T cell repertoires in COVID-19. Study overall: Donors in the United States, Italy and Spain gave samples during acute or convalescent COVID-19. Sample material is recorded as cDNA or gDNA derived from T cells, B-cell-depleted T cells, or PBMCs.

Across under 25 US areas, participants ranged in age from 18 to 89 years. In assigning cohorts, the study relied on participant-reported clinical history. Libraries were prepared by immunoSEQ multiplex PCR; TCRdb keeps only in-frame clonotypes and omits some of them. The table shows almost 250,000 clones, with 85% occurring only once. Sequencing was done on a sample of PBMCs or T cells enriched from blood (not recorded which). The origin of this receptor is a woman aged 50 to 60 with acute COVID-19.

CDR3 nucleotide sequence: TGTGCCAGCAAACCGGGACTAGCGGCCAATGAGCAGTTCTTC. This encodes CASKPGLAANEQFF. J is TRBJ2-1 and V is TRBV5-4; 11 nucleotides match TRBD2. The trim removed 6 bases at V and 6 bases at J, leaving 5 bases unmatched. The CDR3 covers 14 residues. CDR1 and CDR2 (germline): SGHNT, YYREEE (reference sequence).